This TCR beta chain comes out of a study of CD8 T cells in Susac syndrome. Findings of the study overall: No clonal expansion appeared among CD4+ T cells in Susac patients.

Sequencing targeted TCR beta in T cells from blood (CD8+ and CD4+). Recently defined diagnostic criteria classed the Susac syndrome patients as definite or probable. Negative isolation yielded CD4+ and CD8+ T cells, and FACS enriched TEMRA cells. As regards this clonotype: Its antigen is still unknown.

RNA, at 0.5 to 1 ug, was reverse transcribed with random hexamers. One entry per CDR3 protein, called by TCRdb with MiXCR from the immunoSEQ multiplex PCR reads. The sample has 210,000 or so distinct CDR3 sequences, about 95% seen once. Sequencing was done on a sample of CD4+ T cells from PBMCs. The sequence was collected from a human donor with Susac syndrome.

DNA of the CDR3: TGCAGCGTTGTTCGGGGGAGGAACACTGAAGCTTTCTTT. Translation: CSVVRGRNTEAFF. V usage is TRBV29-1 and J usage is TRBJ1-1; D possibly corresponds to TRBD1 (5 bases). This CDR3 region has 13 residues. Between the trimmed V and J ends, which lost 4 bases and 1 base, there was a span of 10 bases. CDR1 and CDR2 from the germline V gene are SQVTM and ANQGSEA.